These 2 T cell receptor beta chains were sequenced from one sample in a study of identical twins (dated by TCRdb to the mid-2010s). Receptor amplification or capture employed 5' RACE. The reads were generated on an Illumina HiSeq 2000. The public sequencing data were trimmed at Q25 with fastp and processed into clonotypes with MiXCR by TCRdb, which kept only in-frame beta chains. Each entry merges the rows of one CDR3 protein and shows their most common DNA and genes. For this sample the table gives roughly 18,000 distinct CDR3 sequences, of which just under 70% were detected only once. In total, the top ten clones hold 5.5% to 6% of the sample. The sample was memory (CD45RO+) T cells sorted from blood. This sample's cell subset or site label indicates: CD45RO+ enriched T cells. These TCRs come from a woman aged 18-29 years in good health. This table probably holds off-target reads from a library built for another chain.

This chain connects TRBV12-3 or TRBV12-4 to TRBJ1-5; D is uncertain. CDR3 length equals 16 residues. With 1 base removed from V and 2 bases from J, the gap between germline ends came to 12 bases. In DNA form, the CDR3 reads TGTGCCAGCAGTTTAGGGGCCAGAAGGGGCAATCAGCCCCAGCATTTT. Translating gives CASSLGARRGNQPQHF.

This clonotype was seen more than once but under ten times. The chain has TRBV10-3 and TRBJ2-5; D is ambiguous. The CDR3 contains 12 residues. Germline V gene data show CDR1 as ENHRY and CDR2 as SYGVKD. Trimming pared 5 bases from V and 5 bases from J, leaving 9 bases between. Here the CDR3 reads CAISRPRETQYF. CDR3 DNA: TGTGCCATCAGTCGCCCAAGGGAGACCCAGTACTTC.